What follows are 7 T cell receptor beta chains derived from one specimen sequenced in a study of T cells in narcolepsy. The method was immunoSEQ multiplex PCR; TCRdb's version includes in-frame clones alone and lacks a portion of them. The sample gives roughly 34,000 clones, under 90% of which show up once; roughly 1.3% is in the top ten. Input material: CD45RA- memory CD4+ T cells from PBMCs. These receptors came from a human donor with narcolepsy.

The V and J genes are TRBV28 and TRBJ2-4, with D perhaps matching TRBD1 (6 bases). There are 16 residues in the CDR3. Germline V lookup: CDR1 MDHEN, CDR2 SYDVKM. The germline V and J ends were trimmed by 1 base and 4 bases, with 14 bases remaining between them. This CDR3 is CASSLFQTGQKNIQYF. CDR3 DNA: TGTGCCAGCAGTTTATTCCAAACCGGACAGAAAAACATTCAGTACTTC. The full variable domain, completed using reference TRBV28 and TRBJ2-4, is DVKVTQSSRYLVKRTGEKVFLECVQDMDHENMFWYRQDPGLGLRLIYFSYDVKMKEKGDIPEGYSVSREKKERFSLILESASTNQTSMYLCASSLFQTGQKNIQYFGAGTRLSVL.

J is TRBJ1-4 and V is TRBV5-1; 9 bases line up with TRBD1. This CDR3 is 15 amino acids long. Germline assignment: CDR1 SGHRS and CDR2 YFSETQ. Germline trimming cut 0 bases from V and 8 bases from J; bases unmatched to any gene: 5. The CDR3 coding sequence is TGCGCCAGCAGCTTGGTGGGACAGGGAGGCGAAAAACTGTTTTTT. Its protein is CASSLVGQGGEKLFF.

The J gene is TRBJ1-2, the V gene TRBV2; 9 bases fit TRBD1. J gave up 7 bases and V 8 bases, and 5 bases lay outside the gene matches. From germline, CDR1 is SNHLY and CDR2 FYNNEI. The CDR3 length is 12 residues. In DNA form, the CDR3 reads TGTGCCAGCGGCGGGACAGGGCCTGGCTACACCTTC. Translating gives CASGGTGPGYTF.

Turning to this clone: Other DNA sequences of this sample code for an identical CDR3. The gene calls are TRBV7-9 and TRBJ1-4; D perhaps matches TRBD1 (5 bases). Deletions cut 1 base from V and 5 bases from J, with 8 bases between. Germline CDR1 reads SEHNR; CDR2 reads FQNEAQ (reference sequence). The CDR3 runs to 14 residues. CDR3 nucleotides: TGTGCCAGCAGCTTAGAACGGGGGAATGAAAAACTGTTTTTT. Translation: CASSLERGNEKLFF.

The chain recombines TRBV5-4 with TRBJ1-2; 11 bases align to TRBD1. CDR1 is SGHNT, CDR2 YYREEE, per germline (reference sequence). The ends lost 2 bases at V and 3 bases at J; junction bases unmatched: 9. This CDR3 is 17 amino acids long. The CDR3 protein is CASSLGDRGWEDYGYTF. The CDR3 nucleotides are TGTGCCAGCAGCTTAGGGGACAGGGGGTGGGAGGACTATGGCTACACCTTC.

The chain links TRBV5-8 to TRBJ1-3; D is unresolved. The length of the CDR3 is 15 residues. Per germline, CDR1 SGHTS and CDR2 YDEGEE. V was pared by 4 bases and J by 4 bases, with 15 bases between. As DNA, the CDR3 is TGTGCCAGCAGCCCCCCCGGGCCGGGAGGAAACACCATATATTTT. Its protein product is CASSPPGPGGNTIYF.

This chain uses TRBV21-1 with TRBJ2-1. TRBV21-1 is listed as a pseudogene. CDR3 length equals 14 residues. This CDR3 reads CASTRGTNYNEQFF. As DNA, the CDR3 is TGTGCCAGCACCAGGGGGACTAACTACAATGAGCAGTTCTTC.